The present entry profiles one T cell receptor beta chain with its context. The CDR3 consists of 15 residues. Germline V CDR1 and CDR2: SGDLS, YYNGEE. V trimming: 1 base; J trimming: 4 bases; junction bases outside the gene matches: 5. In the study's own analysis: Nucleated cell number was recorded as an estimate derived from reference gene primer amplification. Some clones are missing from TCRdb's copy, which holds only in-frame ones; the method was immunoSEQ multiplex PCR. V, J and clone size are taken as reported in that table, and D and trimming were inferred from the DNA itself. Of 110,000 or so clones listed, more than 80% were seen once; the top ten hold approximately 5%. This record comes from a study of blood T cell repertoires in COVID-19. Overall study: The study drew acute and convalescent COVID-19 samples from the United States, Italy and Spain. PBMCs, B-cell-depleted T cells, or T cells were the source of the cDNA or gDNA that made up the material.

During active infection, Seattle patients enrolled and were then monitored through disease. The chain carries TRBV9 and TRBJ2-3, with 8 bases matching TRBD2. The sample comprised peripheral blood. This TCR derives from a woman aged 60-75 years with COVID-19, enrolled during active disease. The CDR3 spells CASSVTGGPSDTQYF. CDR3 nucleotide sequence: TGTGCCAGCAGCGTAACGGGGGGGCCATCAGATACGCAGTATTTT. Drawing the rest from reference TRBV9 and TRBJ2-3, the complete variable domain is DSGVTQTPKHLITATGQRVTLRCSPRSGDLSVYWYQQSLDQGLQFLIQYYNGEERAKGNILERFSAQQFPDLHSELNLSSLELGDSALYFCASSVTGGPSDTQYFGPGTRLTVL.